This TCR beta chain was recovered during a study of blood T cells in healthy people across ages. Germline loops: CDR1 SGHVS, CDR2 FQNEAQ. The V end was cut by 5 bases, the J end by 11 bases, with 24 bases between. The length of the CDR3 is 15 residues. Alongside a J-beta primer mix, a sample-barcoded 5' primer served in a second PCR lasting roughly 7 to 11 cycles. TCRdb reanalysed the 5' RACE reads using MiXCR and keeps one entry per CDR3 protein. There are 380,000 or so distinct CDR3 sequences in the sample; about 49% occur only once, and 45% to 60% lies in the top ten. This sequence originates from a man in his 60s in good health. The sample consisted of blood. This chain links TRBV7-8 with TRBJ2-5; D not resolved. CDR3 DNA: TGTGCCAGCAGCCCCATAGCAGGATCCCCCACTGAGCAGTACTTC. Protein: CASSPIAGSPTEQYF. The entire variable domain, with the rest obtained from reference TRBV7-8 and TRBJ2-5, is as follows: GAGVSQSPRYKVAKRGQDVALRCDPISGHVSLFWYQQALGQGPEFLTYFQNEAQLDKSGLPSDRFFAERPEGSVSTLKIQRTQQEDSAVYLCASSPIAGSPTEQYFGPGTRLLVL.